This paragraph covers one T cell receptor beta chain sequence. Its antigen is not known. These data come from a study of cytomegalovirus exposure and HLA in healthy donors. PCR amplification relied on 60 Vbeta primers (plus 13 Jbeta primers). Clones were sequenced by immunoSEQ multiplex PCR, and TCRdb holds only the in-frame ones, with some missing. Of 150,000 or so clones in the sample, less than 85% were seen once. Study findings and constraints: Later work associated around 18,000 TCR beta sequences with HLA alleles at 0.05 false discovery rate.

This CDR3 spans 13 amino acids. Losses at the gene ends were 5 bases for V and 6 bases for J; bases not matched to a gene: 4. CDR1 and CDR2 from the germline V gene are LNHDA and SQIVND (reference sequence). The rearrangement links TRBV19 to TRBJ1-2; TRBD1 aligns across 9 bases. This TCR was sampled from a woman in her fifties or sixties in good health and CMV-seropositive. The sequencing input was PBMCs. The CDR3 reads CASSEDRGNGYTF. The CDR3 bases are TGTGCCAGTAGTGAGGACAGGGGAAATGGCTACACCTTC.